A single TCR beta chain is shown here with its context. This sample was taken from a study of blood T cell repertoires in COVID-19. Across the study: The samples span acute and convalescent COVID-19 from the United States, Italy and Spain.

Clones were sequenced by immunoSEQ multiplex PCR, and TCRdb holds only the in-frame ones, with some missing. The top ten clones hold over 1.5% of a sample with about 250,000 clones, around 84% of them seen once. The CDR3 spans 15 residues. Trimming pared 1 base from V and 4 bases from J, leaving 11 bases between. Germline-derived CDR1 and CDR2 are MNHEY and SVGAGI. Participant-reported clinical history was the basis for cohort assignment. The sample was PBMCs or T cells enriched from blood (not recorded which). The chain carries TRBV6-5 and TRBJ1-3; D not certain. The receptor comes from a man aged 40-50 years who had recovered from COVID-19. The CDR3 region has the DNA TGTGCCAGCAGTTACTATGGGTCAGGAGGAAACACCATATATTTT. It yields the protein CASSYYGSGGNTIYF.